The rows below give T cell receptor beta chains drawn from one sample of a study of blood T cell repertoires in COVID-19. This table comes from immunoSEQ multiplex PCR, and its TCRdb copy is limited to in-frame clones, with some not included. The sample has 100,000 to 150,000 clones, approximately 85% seen once; the top ten hold approximately 6.6%. Source material: peripheral blood. Every receptor here comes from a man older than 75 with active or convalescent COVID-19. CDR3s include the opening cysteine and the closing phenylalanine or tryptophan. Each record gives: J gene, clone size, V gene, CDR3 protein. Rows give clone size only sometimes, using once, few, many, or a class for an expanded clone.

>TRBJ2-7|NA|TRBV3-1/TRBV3-2
CASSHVQGNEQYF
>TRBJ1-1|NA|TRBV6-7
CASRERDWGMNTEAFF
>TRBJ2-1|NA|TRBV3-1/TRBV3-2
CASSSQVNNEQFF
>TRBJ2-3|NA|TRBV27
CASSPPGLLSGDTQYF
>TRBJ1-2|NA|TRBV4-1
CASSQRQGTYGYTF
>TRBJ1-5|NA|TRBV7-2
CASSRTGGSNQPQHF
>TRBJ2-1|NA|TRBV6-6
CASSQGQRAGTSPYNEQFF
>TRBJ2-7|NA|TRBV11-2
CASQGDGNYEQYF
>TRBJ2-6|NA|TRBV19
CASSIGGGNVLTF
>TRBJ1-2|NA|TRBV9
CASGQGRPNYGYTF
>TRBJ2-1|NA|TRBV24-1
CATGGRSRRDNEQFF
>TRBJ2-7|NA|TRBV11-2
CASSSELAGGPGEQYF
>TRBJ2-1|NA|TRBV18
CASSPGLAGGMNEQFF
>TRBJ2-7|NA|TRBV4-1
CASSQDRTGVYEQYF
>TRBJ1-2|NA|TRBV5-1
CASSLAGVGGYTF
>TRBJ1-4|NA|TRBV18
CASSPQGMGEKLFF
>TRBJ1-2|NA|TRBV6-5
CASREGQYYGYTF
>TRBJ2-5|NA|TRBV5-1
CASSFGTSGVGTQYF
>TRBJ2-3|NA|TRBV24-1
CATSDADFTSTDTQYF
>TRBJ2-3|NA|TRBV10-3
CAINRANADTQYF
>TRBJ2-4|NA|TRBV7-3
CASSIGPSEGIQYF
>TRBJ1-1|NA|TRBV3-1/TRBV3-2
CASSQAGILNTEAFF
>TRBJ2-1|NA|TRBV24-1
CATSDGLAGQFF
>TRBJ2-2|NA|TRBV6-4
CASRSDRAAGELFF
>TRBJ1-4|NA|TRBV18
CASSATVLNEKLFF
>TRBJ1-4|NA|TRBV2
CASMRDRNTNEKLFF
>TRBJ1-2|once|TRBV5-1
CASSSDRTGYTF
>TRBJ2-7|NA|TRBV9
CASSVGDNYEQYF
>TRBJ2-1|NA|TRBV7-2
CASSLAYGGAYNEQFF
>TRBJ2-3|NA|TRBV5-5
CASSLNRRGSDTQYF
>TRBJ1-1|few|TRBV27
CASSPGTGFDLNTEAFF
>TRBJ2-1|NA|TRBV30
CAWSVMAGARNEQFF
>TRBJ2-5|NA|TRBV5-4
CASSPELTSVETQYF
>TRBJ1-1|NA|TRBV7-9
CASSRDRDTEAFF
>TRBJ2-5|NA|TRBV19
CASRPKSGGGETQYF
>TRBJ2-7|NA|TRBV27
CASSSLLLRGRGSYEQYF
>TRBJ2-1|once|TRBV7-2
CASSPHLDRKQFF
>TRBJ1-2|NA|TRBV28
CASSRTEGVFRGYTF
>TRBJ2-5|NA|TRBV12-3/TRBV12-4
CASSGQVGTQYF
>TRBJ2-2|NA|TRBV19
CASSIGDSDTGELFF
>TRBJ2-7|NA|TRBV5-5
CASSLEATAYEQYF
>TRBJ2-4|NA|TRBV9
CASSVDGTGNIQYF
>TRBJ1-5|NA|TRBV24-1
CATTPATGAYSNQPQHF
>TRBJ1-1|NA|TRBV5-1
CASIETGGSTEAFF
>TRBJ1-2|NA|TRBV12-3/TRBV12-4
CASSSTGDYGYTF
>TRBJ2-3|NA|TRBV7-2
CASSLGGRTDTQYF
>TRBJ2-3|NA|TRBV7-2
CASSLRTAADTQYF
>TRBJ2-7|NA|TRBV18
CASSRLSGRRDYEQYF
>TRBJ2-7|NA|TRBV7-9
CASSQGGISYEQYF
>TRBJ2-7|once|TRBV6-5
CASSYSTGQGEQYF
>TRBJ1-4|NA|TRBV2
CASRIQGLADEKLFF
>TRBJ1-1|NA|TRBV2
CASSETGAGAFF
>TRBJ1-2|NA|TRBV19
CASSTYYGYTF